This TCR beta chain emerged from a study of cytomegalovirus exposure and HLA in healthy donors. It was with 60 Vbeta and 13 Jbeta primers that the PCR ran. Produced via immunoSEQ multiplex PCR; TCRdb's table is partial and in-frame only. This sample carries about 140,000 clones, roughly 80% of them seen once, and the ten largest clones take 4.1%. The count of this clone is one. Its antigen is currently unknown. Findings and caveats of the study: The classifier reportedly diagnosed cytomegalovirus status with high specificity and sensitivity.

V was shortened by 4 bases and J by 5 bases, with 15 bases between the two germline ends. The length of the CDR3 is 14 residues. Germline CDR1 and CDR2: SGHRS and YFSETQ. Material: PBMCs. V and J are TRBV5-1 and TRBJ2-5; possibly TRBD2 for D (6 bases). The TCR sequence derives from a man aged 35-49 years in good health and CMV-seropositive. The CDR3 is CASSPGALGETQYF. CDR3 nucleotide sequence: TGCGCCAGCAGCCCGGGAGCACTCGGGGAGACCCAGTACTTC.